This TCR beta chain was captured in a study of post-analysis software for immune sequencing data. The study's findings and limits: Roughly five TRBV segments appeared more often in patients than in controls, and TRBV5-6, TRBV5-1 and TRBV20-1 were among these.

Comment on this clonotype: Its antigen is still unknown.

Sequencing libraries made from TCR beta cDNA carried unique molecular identifiers. The T cell input of roughly 1 to 11 million gave approximately 500,000 cDNA molecules. MiXCR, applied by TCRdb to the PCR reads, yields one record per CDR3 protein. The sample yields fewer than 850,000 distinct CDR3 sequences, roughly 29% seen once. The length of the CDR3 is 13 residues. Germline-derived CDR1 and CDR2 are LGHNA and YNFKEQ. V lost 0 bases, J lost 3 bases, and 5 bases lay in between. The sequence came from a girl between 5 and 17 years old with multiple sclerosis. Specimen: blood. This chain joins TRBV4-2 and TRBJ1-1; D not resolved. This CDR3 reads CASSQERDTEAFF. The CDR3 DNA reads TGTGCCAGCAGCCAAGAACGAGACACTGAAGCTTTCTTT.